This T cell receptor beta chain was documented in a study of early stage breast cancer tumors. Looking at the study overall: Most invasive tumors, about 70% of the 16, were ER+/PR+/HER2-. Study-wide results and limits: In about 90% of the 16 patients, blood comparison separated tumor from normal breast. Functional markers like CD4, CD8 and FOXP3 were missed in bulk sequencing. Most shared enriched TCRB sequences were commonly generated ones.

Generated by immunoSEQ multiplex PCR, the TCRdb table keeps only in-frame clones and is missing some. The sample shows some 6,000 clones, approximately 70% of them seen only once. This clone was detected once. Antigen specificity is unknown. Germline V CDR1 and CDR2: MNHEY, SMNVEV (reference sequence). V was pared by 5 bases and J by 4 bases, with 9 bases of the junction left unmatched. The CDR3 spans 16 residues. The chain recombines TRBV27 with TRBJ2-7; 12 nucleotides agree with TRBD2. The origin of this receptor is a person between 55 and 69 years old with breast cancer. Sequencing input: normal breast tissue next to the tumor. CDR3 sequence reads: CASSVLSSGRGYEQYF. In DNA, the CDR3 is TGTGCCAGCAGTGTCCTATCTAGCGGGAGGGGTTACGAGCAGTACTTC.